Each of the 25 T cell receptor beta chains below was sequenced from the same sample in a study of blood T cells in healthy people across ages. Using a J-beta primer mix together with a sample-barcoded 5' primer, a second PCR was run for about 6 to 11 cycles. TCRdb ran MiXCR on the 5' RACE reads and lists one entry per CDR3 protein. The table records 1.2 million to 1.5 million distinct CDR3 sequences, 59% of them present only once. Material: blood. The receptor set was obtained from a man aged 18 to 30 in good health.

This sequence joins TRBV19 and TRBJ2-3, with D possibly matching TRBD2 (5 bases). Germline V gene sequence: CDR1 LNHDA, CDR2 SQIVND (reference sequence). The CDR3 spans 13 residues. Trimming stripped 5 bases from V and 6 bases from J, with 12 bases between. This CDR3 is CASSPEGHDTQYF. CDR3 sequence (DNA): TGTGCCAGTAGTCCCGAGGGCCACGATACGCAGTATTTT. The full variable domain, with the rest looked up from reference TRBV19 and TRBJ2-3, is DGGITQSPKYLFRKEGQNVTLSCEQNLNHDAMYWYRQDPGQGLRLIYYSQIVNDFQKGDIAEGYSVSREKKESFPLTVTSAQKNPTAFYLCASSPEGHDTQYFGPGTRLTVL.

The rearrangement uses TRBV3-1 and TRBJ1-4; D not certain. Trimming took 4 bases from V and 6 from J, leaving 18 bases between them. Per the germline V gene, CDR1 is LGHDT and CDR2 is YNNKEL (reference sequence). The CDR3 covers 16 residues. This CDR3 is CASSPMARAPYEKLFF. The CDR3 nucleotides read TGTGCCAGCAGCCCGATGGCTAGGGCCCCCTATGAAAAACTGTTTTTT.

V and J are TRBV9 and TRBJ2-3, with 7 bases matching TRBD2. Losses at the gene ends were 3 bases for V and 0 bases for J; bases not matched to a gene: 4. Germline V gene sequence: CDR1 SGDLS, CDR2 YYNGEE. This CDR3 has 15 residues. CDR3 sequence reads: CASSDTGGSTDTQYF. The CDR3 DNA sequence: TGTGCCAGCAGCGATACGGGGGGTAGCACAGATACGCAGTATTTT.

The table lists this clonotype with a count of one. V and J are TRBV27 and TRBJ1-1; 7 bases map to TRBD1. Germline V gene data show CDR1 as MNHEY and CDR2 as SMNVEV (reference sequence). V lost 0 bases and J lost 1; bases outside the gene matches: 2. The CDR3 spans 15 residues. The CDR3 region has the DNA TGTGCCAGCAGTTTATCGCAGGGGGGGAACACTGAAGCTTTCTTT. Amino acid sequence: CASSLSQGGNTEAFF.

A few counts support this clonotype. V usage is TRBV20-1 and J usage is TRBJ2-7; 8 bases are shared with TRBD2. The CDR3 runs to 15 residues. The germline V gene encodes CDR1 DFQATT and CDR2 SNEGSKA (reference sequence). V lost 3 bases, J lost 0 bases, and 7 bases stayed unmatched. CDR3 protein: CSASSLAGSSYEQYF. The CDR3 region has the DNA TGCAGTGCTAGCTCCTTAGCGGGGAGCTCCTACGAGCAGTACTTC.

In its sample, this clonotype was seen a few times. The V and J genes are TRBV29-1 and TRBJ2-7, with D maybe TRBD1 (5 bases). The CDR3 runs to 14 residues. The germline CDR1 and CDR2 sequences are SQVTM and ANQGSEA. V was clipped by 4 bases and J by 0 bases, with 13 bases between them. This CDR3 reads CSVAPRRDSYEQYF. The DNA of the CDR3 is TGCAGCGTTGCACCTCGCAGGGACTCCTACGAGCAGTACTTC.

V and J are TRBV27 and TRBJ1-1, with D maybe TRBD1 (5 bases). Trimming stripped 3 bases from V and 3 bases from J, with 11 bases between. CDR3 size: 14 residues. The V gene's germline CDR1 is MNHEY and CDR2 SMNVEV (reference sequence). CDR3 region: CASSFRQWDTEAFF. Here the CDR3 DNA reads TGTGCCAGCAGTTTCCGACAGTGGGACACTGAAGCTTTCTTT.

The CDR3 DNA is TGTGCCAGCTCACCACAACCGGACTATGGCTACACCTTC. Translated: CASSPQPDYGYTF. The V gene is TRBV18, the J gene TRBJ1-2; D gene unclear. CDR3 length equals 13 residues. V dropped 1 base and J dropped 3 bases, with 6 bases sitting between them. Germline-derived CDR1 and CDR2 are KGHSH and LQKENI. Full variable domain (missing parts from reference TRBV18 and TRBJ1-2): NAGVMQNPRHLVRRRGQEARLRCSPMKGHSHVYWYRQLPEEGLKFMVYLQKENIIDESGMPKERFSAEFPKEGPSILRIQQVVRGDSAAYFCASSPQPDYGYTFGSGTRLTVV.

The chain recombines TRBV10-3 with TRBJ2-7, with D perhaps TRBD2 (6 bases). Germline CDR1 and CDR2: ENHRY and SYGVKD. V lost 6 bases and J 3 bases, leaving 24 bases between the germline ends. The CDR3 sequence is 17 residues long. The CDR3 sequence is CAISSPEGSGSFYEQYF. The CDR3 DNA is TGTGCCATCAGCTCCCCTGAGGGTAGCGGTAGCTTCTACGAGCAGTACTTC.

V usage is TRBV5-5 and J usage is TRBJ2-3, with unresolved D. Per the germline V gene, CDR1 is SGHKS and CDR2 is YYEKEE (reference sequence). The CDR3 extends over 14 amino acids. V lost 0 bases to trimming and J lost 4 bases, with 9 bases between them. CDR3: CASSLGPVADTQYF. The CDR3 region has the DNA TGTGCCAGCAGCTTGGGGCCGGTGGCAGATACGCAGTATTTT.

The V and J genes are TRBV20-1 and TRBJ2-7; TRBD1 aligns across 8 bases. The V gene end was trimmed by 3 bases and the J gene end by 3 bases; junction bases not matched to a gene: 10. Germline CDR1 is DFQATT and CDR2 is SNEGSKA (reference sequence). This CDR3 is built from 15 residues. The CDR3 sequence: CSASQGAGFIYEQYF. CDR3 sequence (DNA): TGCAGTGCTAGTCAGGGGGCAGGTTTTATCTACGAGCAGTACTTC.

This chain links TRBV15 with TRBJ1-1, with unresolved D. V lost 2 bases, J lost 8 bases, and 12 bases lay in between. Germline CDR1 is LNHNV and CDR2 is YYDKDF (reference sequence). The CDR3 totals 13 residues. The CDR3 DNA sequence: TGTGCCACCAGCAGAACCTCCGGGAGGGAAGCTTTCTTT. Translated: CATSRTSGREAFF.

The CDR3 DNA follows: TGTGCCAGCTGGACTAGCGGGAGGTACAATGAGCAGTTCTTC. It yields the protein CASWTSGRYNEQFF. The V call is TRBV6-1, the J call TRBJ2-1; 14 nucleotides align to TRBD2. The CDR3 extends over 14 amino acids. Germline lookup yields CDR1 MNHNS and CDR2 SASEGT. V lost 8 bases to trimming and J lost 4 bases; unmatched junction nucleotides: 1.

The V gene is TRBV7-9, the J gene TRBJ1-1; the match to TRBD1 covers 8 bases. CDR1 SEHNR and CDR2 FQNEAQ come from the germline V gene (reference sequence). The CDR3 consists of 15 residues. V shed 5 bases, J shed 3 bases, and the junction held 8 bases outside the gene matches. In DNA, the CDR3 is TGTGCCAGCAGCGTCCGACAGGGGAGGGACACTGAAGCTTTCTTT. Translating gives CASSVRQGRDTEAFF.

This chain connects TRBV6-1 to TRBJ2-5, with D possibly matching TRBD1 (6 bases). The germline gives CDR1 MNHNS, CDR2 SASEGT. This CDR3 is 12 amino acids long. The germline V and J ends were trimmed by 10 bases and 11 bases, with 20 bases remaining between them. The CDR3 sequence is CATELQGTKQYF. In DNA form, the CDR3 reads TGTGCCACGGAATTACAGGGTACAAAGCAGTACTTC.

V is TRBV11-2 and J is TRBJ2-1; 9 bases line up with TRBD1. CDR1 and CDR2 from the germline V gene are SGHAT and FQNNGV. Losses at the gene ends were 5 bases for V and 7 bases for J; bases not matched to a gene: 9. The CDR3 length is 15 residues. For the CDR3, the DNA is TGTGCCAGCAGCCACGGACAGGGGAGGGAGAATGAGCAGTTCTTC. This gives the protein CASSHGQGRENEQFF.

V and J are TRBV20-1 and TRBJ2-2; 9 nucleotides match TRBD2. Germline V lookup: CDR1 DFQATT, CDR2 SNEGSKA (reference sequence). The length of the CDR3 is 15 residues. Trimming took 6 bases from V and 0 from J; bases not matched to a gene: 5. This CDR3 reads CSARSGRTNTGELFF. CDR3 nucleotide sequence: TGCAGTGCAAGAAGCGGGAGGACGAACACCGGGGAGCTGTTTTTT.

The genes are TRBV29-1 and TRBJ2-7; tentatively, D is TRBD1 (5 bases). The CDR3 covers 11 residues. V lost 7 bases and J 6 bases, leaving 13 bases between the germline ends. The germline CDR1 and CDR2 sequences are SQVTM and ANQGSEA. The CDR3 region is CSGLRGAEQYF. The CDR3 coding sequence is TGCAGCGGCCTACGTGGGGCCGAGCAGTACTTC.

This chain connects TRBV1 to TRBJ2-3. TRBV1 has pseudogene status. This CDR3 contains 14 residues. The CDR3 is CTSSQQRTGDTQYF. CDR3 DNA sequence: TGCACCAGCAGCCAACAACGCACGGGAGATACGCAGTATTTT.

The V gene is TRBV10-3, the J gene TRBJ2-5; no definite D call. The CDR3 contains 12 residues. Germline V CDR1 and CDR2: ENHRY, SYGVKD. V lost 6 bases to trimming and J lost 2 bases, with 7 bases between them. The CDR3: CAIRGLQETQYF. CDR3 DNA sequence: TGTGCCATCAGGGGCCTTCAAGAGACCCAGTACTTC.

The genes are TRBV27 and TRBJ2-2; D uncertain. There are 14 residues in the CDR3. The germline CDR1 and CDR2 sequences are MNHEY and SMNVEV (reference sequence). Trimming cost V 5 bases and J 2 bases, with 9 bases left between them. In DNA form, the CDR3 reads TGTGCCAGCAGTCCGGTATACAACACCGGGGAGCTGTTTTTT. Translation: CASSPVYNTGELFF.

There are a few counts of this clonotype. This chain uses TRBV15 with TRBJ2-4; no firm D call. The germline V gene encodes CDR1 LNHNV and CDR2 YYDKDF (reference sequence). V was cut by 0 bases and J by 5 bases, with 17 bases left in between. The CDR3 covers 17 residues. CDR3: CATSRDPGYWDENIQYF. In nucleotides, the CDR3 is TGTGCCACCAGCAGAGATCCGGGCTACTGGGATGAAAACATTCAGTACTTC.

The J gene is TRBJ2-1, the V gene TRBV4-2; 13 bases are a match to TRBD2. There are 17 residues in the CDR3. Germline-derived CDR1 and CDR2 are LGHNA and YNFKEQ. The V segment lost 0 bases and the J segment 9 bases; nucleotides outside the gene matches: 8. The CDR3 DNA reads as TGTGCCAGCAGCCAAGAGGAGACTAGCGGGGGGCTTCTTGAGCAGTTCTTC. As protein: CASSQEETSGGLLEQFF.

The chain links TRBV20-1 to TRBJ2-1; no firm D call. Trimming shortened V by 5 bases and J by 6 bases, and 14 bases separated the two germline ends. Germline lookup yields CDR1 DFQATT and CDR2 SNEGSKA (reference sequence). The CDR3 is made up of 13 amino acids. The CDR3 coding sequence is TGCAGTGCTCCCTTGGTAGGGCCCAATGAGCAGTTCTTC. Protein sequence: CSAPLVGPNEQFF.

The chain couples TRBV29-1 to TRBJ1-1; 9 nucleotides align to TRBD1. This CDR3 contains 17 residues. Trimming removed 0 bases from V and 0 bases from J; junction bases left unmatched: 8. Germline loops: CDR1 SQVTM, CDR2 ANQGSEA. CDR3 sequence reads: CSVEEDRGDHMNTEAFF. The CDR3 DNA sequence: TGCAGCGTTGAAGAGGACAGGGGAGACCATATGAACACTGAAGCTTTCTTT.